This TCR beta chain was retrieved from a study of post-analysis software for immune sequencing data. Unique molecular identifiers were built into the TCR beta cDNA libraries. Out of roughly 1 to 11 million T cells, about 460,000 cDNA molecules were generated. In TCRdb, the PCR reads were re-called with MiXCR into one record per CDR3 protein. Among some 800,000 distinct CDR3 sequences listed, under 60% were seen once. This sequence originates from a girl between 10 and 17 years old with multiple sclerosis. Sequencing was carried out using blood.

This chain's CDR3 is CASSFRKSYEQYF. DNA of the CDR3: TGTGCCAGCAGTTTCAGGAAATCCTACGAGCAGTACTTC. The chain combines TRBV12-3 or TRBV12-4 with TRBJ2-7; no clear D gene. V dropped 3 bases and J dropped 1 base, with 7 bases sitting between them. CDR3 length: 13 residues.